The sequence of this T cell receptor beta chain was determined in a study of beta chain features in type 1 diabetes. Findings of the study overall: VDJ junctions from type 1 diabetes patients carried fewer insertions and larger deletions. Among patients with Type 1 diabetes, TCRB CDR3s were moderately but significantly shorter in every one of the four CD4+ subsets. Although PCR might favor shorter templates, it would do so equally in patients and controls. Unsettled here was the matter of whether HLA type influences TCRB rearrangement.

The whole isolated RNA underwent reverse transcription, so sequencing captured expressed TCRB transcripts. Profiling relied on immunoSEQ multiplex PCR, and the TCRdb table lists in-frame clones only, not all of them. The table records some 370,000 clones, roughly 9.8% of them present only once. CDR3 length: 14 amino acids. The germline V gene encodes CDR1 SGHTA and CDR2 FQGNSA. V was trimmed by 4 bases and J by 0 bases, leaving 8 bases between them. The sample holds many counts of this clone. Antigen: not known. The receptor was derived from a young man with type 1 diabetes. V usage is TRBV7-2 and J usage is TRBJ2-3; no definite D call. Sequenced material: central memory CD4+ T cells from blood. CDR3 residues: CASSSRQSTDTQYF. CDR3 nucleotides: TGTGCCAGCAGCTCAAGACAAAGCACAGATACGCAGTATTTT.